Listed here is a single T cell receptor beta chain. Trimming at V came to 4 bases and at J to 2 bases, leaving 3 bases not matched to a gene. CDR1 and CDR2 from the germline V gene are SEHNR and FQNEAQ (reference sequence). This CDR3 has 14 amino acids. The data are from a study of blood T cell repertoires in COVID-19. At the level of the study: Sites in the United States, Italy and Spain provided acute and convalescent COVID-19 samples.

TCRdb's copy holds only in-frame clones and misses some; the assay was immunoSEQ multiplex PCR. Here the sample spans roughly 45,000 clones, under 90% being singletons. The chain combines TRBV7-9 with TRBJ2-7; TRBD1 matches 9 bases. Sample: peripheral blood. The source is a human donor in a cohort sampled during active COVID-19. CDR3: CASSSGQGPYEQYF. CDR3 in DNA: TGTGCCAGCAGCTCAGGACAGGGGCCCTACGAGCAGTACTTC. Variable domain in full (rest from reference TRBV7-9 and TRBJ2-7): DTGVSQNPRHKITKRGQNVTFRCDPISEHNRLYWYRQTLGQGPEFLTYFQNEAQLEKSRLLSDRFSAERPKGSFSTLEIQRTEQGDSAMYLCASSSGQGPYEQYFGPGTRLTVT.